This T cell receptor (beta chain) was captured in a study of molecular identifiers for immune sequencing clone quantification. The study, taken as a whole, reports: For effector cells, clones above 20 RNA copies held over 99% of molecules; for naive cells, under 1%.

Sorted naive CD8 T cells, roughly 19,000 to 1,000,000, were sequenced from 10%, 30% or 50% RNA. Naive CD8 T cells were FACS-sorted by CD8+CD4-CCR7+CD45RA+ markers. TCRdb redid the calling of the PCR reads with MiXCR, one entry per CDR3 protein. The sample holds 490,000 or so distinct CDR3 sequences, about a quarter seen once. As regards this clonotype: The antigen remains unidentified.

This CDR3 has 16 residues. From germline, CDR1 is SGHTA and CDR2 FQGNSA. Germline trimming cut 2 bases from V and 7 bases from J; bases unmatched to any gene: 10. The J gene is TRBJ1-5, the V gene TRBV7-2, with 8 bases lining up with TRBD1. The receptor comes from a human donor in good health. Some libraries in this study had Jurkat cell RNA spiked in. The source material was naive CD8+ T cells from blood, with Jurkat cell RNA spiked in. Documented subset: FACS-sorted CD8+CD4-CCR7+CD45RA+ naive T cells. In DNA, the CDR3 is TGTGCCAGCAGCTTATGGGCAGGGGGCCAGGGGCAGCCCCAGCATTTT. As protein: CASSLWAGGQGQPQHF.